Listed below are T cell receptor beta chains from one sample, sequenced in a study of T-cell memory formation after mild COVID-19. TCRdb passed the 5' RACE reads through MiXCR, listing each CDR3 protein once. The profile shows about 470,000 distinct CDR3 sequences, around a quarter of them singletons. Sequenced sample: PBMCs or a T cell subset sorted from them (not recorded which). These receptor sequences come from an adult woman who had mild COVID-19 (a few samples of this study predate the infection). Cell type and time point are not known. Both conserved end residues are part of each CDR3. D genes are given only for firm matches. Only part of the rows carry a size: once, few, many, or a class if the clone is expanded.

D,V,J,size,DNA,CDR3
.,TRBV6-1,TRBJ1-1,many,TGTGCCAGCAGAGCAAACAGGGATCGAGCTTTCTTT,CASRANRDRAFF
.,TRBV5-1,TRBJ2-3,few,TGCGCCAGCAGCTTGGTTCTTGGGGGCCCCCAGGATTTT,CASSLVLGGPQDF
.,TRBV14,TRBJ1-2,few,TGTGCCAGCAGCCAAGAAGGGGCAGGGAAGAGACTTGATGGCTACACCTTC,CASSQEGAGKRLDGYTF
.,TRBV27,TRBJ2-7,.,TGTGCCAGTCGACATCGGGCTGCCGATTCCTACGAGCAGTACTTC,CASRHRAADSYEQYF
.,TRBV11-3,TRBJ2-7,.,TGTGCCAGCAGCCCCAATAGCGGCCCTGCCTACGAGCAGTACTTC,CASSPNSGPAYEQYF
.,TRBV12-3/TRBV12-4,TRBJ2-7,.,TGTGCCAGCCTAGGGGGAAGCTCCTACGAGCAGTACTTC,CASLGGSSYEQYF
TRBD2,TRBV7-2,TRBJ2-1,.,TGTGCCAGCAGCTTCTCTAGCGGGGGGTCCTACAATGAGCAGTTCTTC,CASSFSSGGSYNEQFF
.,TRBV30,TRBJ2-7,once,TGTGCCTGGAGTGTCTTCCCGACCCGCAGGGGCTACGAGCAGTACTTC,CAWSVFPTRRGYEQYF
.,TRBV6-5,TRBJ1-1,.,TGTGCCAGCAGTTACTCAGTCTCCGGGGGGACCACTGAAGCTTTCTTT,CASSYSVSGGTTEAFF
.,TRBV6-1,TRBJ2-5,.,TGTGCCAGCAGTGAAGAAGAGGGGCTGGGGGAGACCCAGTACTTC,CASSEEEGLGETQYF
TRBD2,TRBV29-1,TRBJ2-7,few,TGCAGCGTTGTTGGACTAGCGGGACCAAGGAACGAGCAGTACTTC,CSVVGLAGPRNEQYF
TRBD2,TRBV12-5,TRBJ2-2,.,TGTGCTAGTGGTCGAACCTGGACTAGCGGGGGTGCCACCCGTGTCGGGGAGCTGTTTTTT,CASGRTWTSGGATRVGELFF
.,TRBV9,TRBJ1-6,.,TGTGCCAGCAGCGTAGATAACAGGGCAAATTCACCCCTCCACTTT,CASSVDNRANSPLHF
TRBD1,TRBV9,TRBJ2-1,.,TGTGCCAGCAGCGTAGCCCCAGGGGGAGCCTACAATGAGCAGTTCTTC,CASSVAPGGAYNEQFF
.,TRBV3-1,TRBJ2-7,few,TGTGCCAGCAGCCAGTCTACAGGGCAGAGGGCGAGGTCCGAGCAGTACTTC,CASSQSTGQRARSEQYF
.,TRBV7-8,TRBJ2-6,few,TGTGCCAGCAGCTCCCAAATCTCTGGGGCCAACGTCCTGACTTTC,CASSSQISGANVLTF
TRBD1,TRBV19,TRBJ1-1,.,TGTGCCAGTAGTATAAGGGGACAGACTTTGAACACTGAAGCTTTCTTT,CASSIRGQTLNTEAFF
.,TRBV29-1,TRBJ1-1,.,TGCAGCTTGACGGGGCCCGGCACTGAAGCTTTCTTT,CSLTGPGTEAFF
TRBD1,TRBV19,TRBJ2-2,.,TGTGCCAGTAGGACCACCCCGACAGGGCGTTACACCGGGGAGCTGTTTTTT,CASRTTPTGRYTGELFF
TRBD2,TRBV6-2/TRBV6-3,TRBJ2-7,.,TGTGCCAGCAGTTACTCGGGAGGGTTATATCATCAGCGTGTCTACGAGCAGTACTTC,CASSYSGGLYHQRVYEQYF
.,TRBV29-1,TRBJ2-7,many,TGCAGCGTACGGACAGTCTACGAGCAGTACTTC,CSVRTVYEQYF
.,TRBV30,TRBJ1-1,.,TGTGCCTGGAGTGTACACAGCAACACTGAAGCTTTCTTT,CAWSVHSNTEAFF
.,TRBV11-2,TRBJ1-4,.,TGTGCCAGCAGCTCAGACAGGAGGAGTGAAAAACTGTTTTTT,CASSSDRRSEKLFF
.,TRBV10-3,TRBJ2-3,.,TGTGCCATCAGTCAAGCTGATACGCAGTATTTT,CAISQADTQYF
TRBD2,TRBV7-9,TRBJ2-5,few,TGTGCCAGCAGCTCCGGGACTAGAGGAGAGACCCAGTACTTC,CASSSGTRGETQYF
.,TRBV5-5,TRBJ2-1,.,TGTGCCAGCAGGTGGGGAAACACCGACGGCAATGAGCAGTTCTTC,CASRWGNTDGNEQFF
.,TRBV24-1,TRBJ2-7,.,TGTGCCACCAGTGATACCGGGACTGGCTACGAGCAGTACTTC,CATSDTGTGYEQYF